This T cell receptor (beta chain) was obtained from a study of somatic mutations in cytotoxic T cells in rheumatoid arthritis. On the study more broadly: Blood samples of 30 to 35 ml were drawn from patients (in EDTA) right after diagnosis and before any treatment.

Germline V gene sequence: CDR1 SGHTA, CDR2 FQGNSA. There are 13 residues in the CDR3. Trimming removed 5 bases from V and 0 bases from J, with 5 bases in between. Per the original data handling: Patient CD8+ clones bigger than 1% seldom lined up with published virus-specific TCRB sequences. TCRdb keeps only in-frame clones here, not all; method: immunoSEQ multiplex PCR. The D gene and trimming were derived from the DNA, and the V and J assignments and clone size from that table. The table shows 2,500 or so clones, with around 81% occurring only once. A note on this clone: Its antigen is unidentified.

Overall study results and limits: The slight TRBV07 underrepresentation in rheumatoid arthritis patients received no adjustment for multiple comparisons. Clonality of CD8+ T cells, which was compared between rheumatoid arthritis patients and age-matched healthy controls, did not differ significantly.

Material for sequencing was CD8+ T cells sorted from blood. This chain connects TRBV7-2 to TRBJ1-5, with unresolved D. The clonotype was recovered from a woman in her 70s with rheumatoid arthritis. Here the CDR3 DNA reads TGTGCCAGCAGCCGAGGTAGCAATCAGCCCCAGCATTTT. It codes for CASSRGSNQPQHF.